The 23 T cell receptor beta chains below were found in one sample sequenced in a study of graft-versus-host responses after intestinal transplantation. These receptors have no known antigen. Sequencing was performed with immunoSEQ multiplex PCR; in TCRdb, only in-frame clones are kept and a portion is missing. This sample has tens of thousands of clones, with 89% found just once. The sample consisted of unstimulated CD8+ T cells sorted from spleen or lymph node cells, taken before intestinal transplant. These TCRs come from a human donor who received an intestinal transplant.

The rearrangement uses TRBV5-1 and TRBJ2-2, with 7 positions matching TRBD2. The V gene's germline CDR1 is SGHRS and CDR2 YFSETQ. This CDR3 region has 16 residues. Trimming took 4 bases from V and 4 from J; bases not matched to a gene: 10. CDR3 nucleotide sequence: TGCGCCAGCAGCAGCGGGACCCCCATTACCACCGGGGAGCTGTTTTTT. Residues: CASSSGTPITTGELFF.

J is TRBJ1-2 and V is TRBV5-5; 8 nucleotides agree with TRBD1. Germline V gene lookup returns CDR1 SGHKS and CDR2 YYEKEE (reference sequence). The junction had 20 bases not matched to a gene; V was cut back by 4 bases and J by 6 bases. The CDR3 covers 18 residues. The CDR3 reads CASSVELGETGVIHGYTF. CDR3 DNA sequence: TGTGCCAGCAGCGTCGAATTGGGAGAGACAGGGGTAATACATGGCTACACCTTC.

This chain joins TRBV13 and TRBJ2-5; 12 bases are shared with TRBD1. The ends lost 4 bases at V and 5 bases at J; junction bases unmatched: 5. This CDR3 is 15 amino acids long. Germline values: CDR1 PRHDT, CDR2 FYEKMQ (reference sequence). The CDR3 loop is CASSSRDRGLETQYF. CDR3 coding DNA: TGTGCCAGCAGCTCCCGGGACAGGGGGCTCGAGACCCAGTACTTC.

Here the CDR3 reads CASSASGGEYNEQFF. The CDR3 nucleotides are TGTGCCAGCAGCGCATCCGGCGGGGAATACAATGAGCAGTTCTTC. The J gene is TRBJ2-1, the V gene TRBV2; D is possibly TRBD2 (6 bases). V lost 6 bases and J lost 4, with 16 bases in between. Germline V gene lookup returns CDR1 SNHLY and CDR2 FYNNEI. The CDR3 consists of 15 residues.

The genes are TRBV29-1 and TRBJ2-1; D ambiguous. This CDR3 is 12 amino acids long. In germline, CDR1 is SQVTM, CDR2 ANQGSEA. V dropped 6 bases and J dropped 2 bases, with 8 bases sitting between them. The DNA of the CDR3 is TGCAGCGTGCCCCCTACCTACAATGAGCAGTTCTTC. Translation gives CSVPPTYNEQFF.

The rearrangement links TRBV10-2 to TRBJ2-7; possible D gene TRBD1, 5 bases. This CDR3 contains 15 residues. Germline values: CDR1 WSHSY, CDR2 SAAADI. V gave up 8 bases and J gave up 6 bases, with 23 bases separating them. CDR3 amino acids: CASGTPGWLLGEQYF. CDR3 DNA: TGCGCCAGCGGAACCCCAGGGTGGCTTTTAGGCGAGCAGTACTTC.

The chain links TRBV28 to TRBJ2-3, with D hard to call. Germline values: CDR1 MDHEN, CDR2 SYDVKM. The CDR3 is made up of 14 amino acids. V shed 4 bases and J shed 0 bases, with 8 bases lying between them. The CDR3 nucleotides are TGTGCCAGCAGTTACTTAACGAGCACAGATACGCAGTATTTT. Protein sequence: CASSYLTSTDTQYF.

The V and J genes are TRBV4-1 and TRBJ2-1; D unclear. Germline V CDR1 and CDR2: MGHRA, YSYEKL. Trimming left V 4 bases short and J 6 bases short, with 13 bases between. The CDR3 runs to 14 residues. The chain's CDR3 is CASSPQWAPNEQFF. Here the CDR3 DNA reads TGCGCCAGCAGCCCCCAATGGGCTCCCAATGAGCAGTTCTTC.

The gene calls are TRBV2 and TRBJ1-6; TRBD1 matches 7 bases. The CDR3 totals 17 residues. With 7 bases clipped from V and 5 bases from J, the junction kept 14 bases outside the gene matches. The V gene's germline CDR1 is SNHLY and CDR2 FYNNEI. The chain's CDR3 is CASTVDRESEDNSPLHF. The DNA for the CDR3 is TGTGCCAGCACGGTTGACAGGGAAAGCGAGGATAATTCACCCCTCCACTTT.

The V call is TRBV15, the J call TRBJ1-1; possibly TRBD1 for D (5 bases). Looked up from germline, CDR1 is LNHNV and CDR2 is YYDKDF (reference sequence). This CDR3 region has 19 residues. The V end lost 3 bases, the J end lost 2 bases, and 25 bases lay between the germline ends. CDR3 bases: TGTGCCACCAGCAGCCTCAGGGTTTTTTTTCCCCCCCTAAACACTGAAGCTTTCTTT. This encodes CATSSLRVFFPPLNTEAFF.

This chain uses TRBV11-1 with TRBJ2-1; 10 positions agree with TRBD2. Germline V CDR1 and CDR2: SGHAT, FQDESV (reference sequence). CDR3 length: 15 residues. Germline trimming cut 5 bases from V and 6 bases from J; bases unmatched to any gene: 7. DNA for the CDR3: TGTGCCAGCAGCCCCTCTAGCGGGAGTCCCAATGAGCAGTTCTTC. This sequence encodes CASSPSSGSPNEQFF.

The chain joins TRBV7-2 to TRBJ2-7; 9 bases fit TRBD1. V was pared by 5 bases and J by 3 bases, with 5 bases of the junction left unmatched. CDR3 length equals 14 residues. Germline CDR1 is SGHTA and CDR2 is FQGNSA. This CDR3 reads CASSPGQGHYEQYF. In DNA form, the CDR3 reads TGTGCCAGCAGCCCGGGACAGGGCCACTACGAGCAGTACTTC.

V gene TRBV6-5 combines with J gene TRBJ2-3; TRBD1 might be the D (5 bases). CDR3 length: 16 residues. V dropped 4 bases and J dropped 4 bases, with 18 bases sitting between them. Germline V gene lookup returns CDR1 MNHEY and CDR2 SVGAGI. The CDR3 nucleotides are TGTGCCAGCAGTTCCCTTGGGGCCGGGCCCCCAGATACGCAGTATTTT. It translates to CASSSLGAGPPDTQYF.

The chain uses TRBV27 and TRBJ2-7; TRBD1 matches at 8 bases. This CDR3 contains 15 residues. The germline V gene has CDR1 MNHEY and CDR2 SMNVEV (reference sequence). J gave up 2 bases and V 4 bases, and 7 bases lay outside the gene matches. The CDR3 DNA follows: TGTGCCAGCAGTTCGTCCGGGACAGGTACCTACGAGCAGTACTTC. This sequence encodes CASSSSGTGTYEQYF.

The gene calls are TRBV6-1 and TRBJ1-2, with 10 nucleotides matching TRBD1. V gave up 0 bases and J gave up 6 bases; unmatched junction bases: 7. Germline V lookup: CDR1 MNHNS, CDR2 SASEGT. CDR3 length: 16 residues. For the CDR3, the DNA is TGTGCCAGCAGTGAAGCTCCTGAGGGGACAGGGGATGGCTACACCTTC. It yields the protein CASSEAPEGTGDGYTF.

This clone has only a few counts. V usage is TRBV28 and J usage is TRBJ1-5; the D gene is possibly TRBD1 (5 bases). Germline-derived CDR1 and CDR2 are MDHEN and SYDVKM. Trimming stripped 2 bases from V and 4 bases from J, with 15 bases between. This CDR3 has 16 amino acids. DNA for the CDR3: TGTGCCAGCAGTTTAAGCCCCAGGGAAGGGAATCAGCCCCAGCATTTT. This sequence encodes CASSLSPREGNQPQHF.

V usage is TRBV28 and J usage is TRBJ1-5; D is perhaps TRBD1 (5 bases). The length of the CDR3 is 14 residues. Germline CDR1 MDHEN, CDR2 SYDVKM. Trimming took 3 bases from V and 6 from J, leaving 12 bases between them. The CDR3 sequence: CASSLAGPSQPQHF. The CDR3 DNA reads TGTGCCAGCAGTTTGGCAGGGCCAAGTCAGCCCCAGCATTTT.

The V and J genes are TRBV30 and TRBJ1-1; 11 bases are shared with TRBD1. J gave up 10 bases and V 2 bases, and 15 bases lay outside the gene matches. CDR1 is GTSNPN, CDR2 SVGIG, per germline (reference sequence). CDR3 length equals 16 residues. The CDR3 DNA sequence: TGTGCCTGGAGTCCCCTACCTCCGGGACAGGGGGATGGAGCTTTCTTT. Translated, it gives CAWSPLPPGQGDGAFF.

The DNA for the CDR3 is TGTGCCAGCAGCCGGAGGGTAGGGGGCATAAAGGACGAGCAGTACTTC. It is translated as CASSRRVGGIKDEQYF. The rearrangement links TRBV7-9 to TRBJ2-7; D is perhaps TRBD1 (7 bases). From germline, CDR1 is SEHNR and CDR2 FQNEAQ (reference sequence). This CDR3 is built from 16 residues. Trimming removed 5 bases from V and 5 bases from J, with 22 bases in between.

This chain connects TRBV7-3 to TRBJ1-2; D remains ambiguous. Germline loops: CDR1 SGHTA, CDR2 FQGTGA. With 2 bases removed from V and 7 bases from J, the gap between germline ends came to 11 bases. The CDR3 covers 13 residues. The CDR3 is CASSLEGSGGYTF. The CDR3 region has the DNA TGTGCCAGCAGCTTAGAAGGATCAGGTGGCTACACCTTC.

The CDR3 loop reads CASSPGGVPYEQYF. Written as DNA, the CDR3 is TGTGCCAGCAGTCCAGGAGGGGTCCCCTACGAGCAGTACTTC. V is TRBV27 and J is TRBJ2-7; TRBD2 might be the D (6 bases). This CDR3 region has 14 residues. Germline lookup yields CDR1 MNHEY and CDR2 SMNVEV (reference sequence). Trimming removed 5 bases at V and 2 bases at J, with 13 bases between.

This chain joins TRBV5-8 and TRBJ2-7, with 8 bases identical to TRBD1. V was clipped by 2 bases and J by 5 bases; unmatched bases: 6. CDR3 size: 14 residues. CDR1 SGHTS and CDR2 YDEGEE come from the germline V gene. The CDR3 DNA reads as TGTGCCAGCAGCTTCAGGGGGCGCTTCGACGAGCAGTACTTC. This gives the protein CASSFRGRFDEQYF.

The chain combines TRBV6-5 with TRBJ1-1; D not resolved. CDR1 and CDR2 (germline): MNHEY, SVGAGI. This CDR3 is 13 amino acids long. The ends were cut back, 2 bases at V and 11 bases at J, with 15 bases in the middle. This CDR3 is CASSYQSVGEAFF. CDR3 DNA: TGTGCCAGCAGTTACCAATCGGTCGGGGAGGCTTTCTTT.